This T cell receptor beta chain comes out of a study of shared clonotypes between healthy human individuals. Generated by immunoSEQ multiplex PCR, the TCRdb table keeps only in-frame clones and is missing some. The sample includes roughly 2 million clones, about 95% of them seen just once. The CDR3 length is 14 residues. Trimming cost V 3 bases and J 0 bases, with 8 bases left between them. CDR1 LNHDA and CDR2 SQIVND come from the germline V gene (reference sequence). The receptor was isolated from a man in his late teens or twenties in good health. The chain carries TRBV19 and TRBJ1-2; no clear D gene. Sequenced sample: naive CD4+ T cells sorted from blood. Specified subset: CD45RA+ positively selected. CDR3 in DNA: TGTGCCAGTAGTATCGGCCCGACTAACTATGGCTACACCTTC. This sequence encodes CASSIGPTNYGYTF.